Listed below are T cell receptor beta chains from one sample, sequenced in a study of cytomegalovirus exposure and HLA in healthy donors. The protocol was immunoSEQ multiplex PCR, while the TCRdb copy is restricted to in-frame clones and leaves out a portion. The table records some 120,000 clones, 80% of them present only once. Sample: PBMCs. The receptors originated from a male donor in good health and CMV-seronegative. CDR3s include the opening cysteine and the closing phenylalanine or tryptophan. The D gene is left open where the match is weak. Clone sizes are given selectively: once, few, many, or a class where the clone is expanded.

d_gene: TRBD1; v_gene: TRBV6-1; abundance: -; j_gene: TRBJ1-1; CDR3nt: TGTGCCAGCATTCTTAACAGGGGTTACGACACTGAAGCTTTCTTT; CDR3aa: CASILNRGYDTEAFF
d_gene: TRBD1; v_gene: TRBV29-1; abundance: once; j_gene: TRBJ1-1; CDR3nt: TGCAGCGGTGGGACCGGGACAGGAAGGACCCGGGGCACTGAAGCTTTCTTT; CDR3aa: CSGGTGTGRTRGTEAFF
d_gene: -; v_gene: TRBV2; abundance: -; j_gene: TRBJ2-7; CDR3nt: TGTGCCAGCAGGCAACCAGCGGATTGGCAGTACTTC; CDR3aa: CASRQPADWQYF
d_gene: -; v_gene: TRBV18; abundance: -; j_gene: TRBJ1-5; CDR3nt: TGTGCCAGCTCACCCCAGCCGGGGTATGATCAGCCCCAGCATTTT; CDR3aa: CASSPQPGYDQPQHF
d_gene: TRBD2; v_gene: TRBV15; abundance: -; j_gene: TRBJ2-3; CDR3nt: TGTGCCACCCGCGGGGGGGCACACCCTGATACGCAGTATTTT; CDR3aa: CATRGGAHPDTQYF
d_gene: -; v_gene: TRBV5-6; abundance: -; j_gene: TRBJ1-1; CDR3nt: TGTGCCAGCAGCTTGGCTAGGCAGACTAATAGGAACACTGAAGCTTTCTTT; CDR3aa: CASSLARQTNRNTEAFF
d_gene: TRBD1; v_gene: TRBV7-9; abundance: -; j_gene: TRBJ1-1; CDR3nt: TGTTCCAGCAGCTTTGGGACAGATGAAGCTTTCTTT; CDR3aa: CSSSFGTDEAFF
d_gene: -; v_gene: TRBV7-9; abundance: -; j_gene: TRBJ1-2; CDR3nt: TGTTCCAGCAGCTACATAATCCGGGACACTCTTAACTATGGCTACACCTTC; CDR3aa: CSSSYIIRDTLNYGYTF
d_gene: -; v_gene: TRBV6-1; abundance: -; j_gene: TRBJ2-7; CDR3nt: TGTGCCAGCAGGTCCGGGACACATAACGAGCAGTACTTC; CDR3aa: CASRSGTHNEQYF
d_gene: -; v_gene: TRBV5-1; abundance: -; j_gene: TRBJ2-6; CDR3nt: TGCGCCAGCAGCTTGAGGTCCCTTTCGCTATCTGGGGCCAACGGCCTGACTTTC; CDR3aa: CASSLRSLSLSGANGLTF
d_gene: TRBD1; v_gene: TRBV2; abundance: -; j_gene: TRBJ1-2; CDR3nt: TGTGCCAGCAGTCAGGGACAGGGCTTCTATGGCTACACCTTC; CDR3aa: CASSQGQGFYGYTF
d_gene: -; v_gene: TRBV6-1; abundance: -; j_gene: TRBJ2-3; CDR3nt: TGTGCCAGCAGTGAATCCTGGGGCGCAGATACGCAGTATTTT; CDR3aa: CASSESWGADTQYF
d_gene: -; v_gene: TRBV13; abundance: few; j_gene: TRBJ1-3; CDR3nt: TGTGCCAGCAGCGCTCCTTCTAGGGGAAACACCATATATTTT; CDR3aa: CASSAPSRGNTIYF
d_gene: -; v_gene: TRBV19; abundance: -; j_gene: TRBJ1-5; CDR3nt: TGTGCCAGTAGAACCAAGGAGTATAGCAATCAGCCCCAGCATTTT; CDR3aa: CASRTKEYSNQPQHF
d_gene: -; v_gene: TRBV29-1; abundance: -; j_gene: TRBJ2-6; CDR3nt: TGCAGCGTAGACAGCTCTGGGGCCAACGTCCTGACTTTC; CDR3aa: CSVDSSGANVLTF
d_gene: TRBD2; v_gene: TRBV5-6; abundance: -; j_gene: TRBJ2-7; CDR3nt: TGTGCCAGCAGCTTGTTAGCGGGGGGGCTCTCCTACGAGCAGTACTTC; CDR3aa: CASSLLAGGLSYEQYF
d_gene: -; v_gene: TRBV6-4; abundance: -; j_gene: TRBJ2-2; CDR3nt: TGTGCCAGCAGTGACTCACAGGACACCGGGGAGCTGTTTTTT; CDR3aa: CASSDSQDTGELFF
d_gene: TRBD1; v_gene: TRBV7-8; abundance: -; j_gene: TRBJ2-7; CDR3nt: TGTGCCAGCAGCCCGAGAGGGGGCGAATGGGCCGAGCAGTACTTC; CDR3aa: CASSPRGGEWAEQYF
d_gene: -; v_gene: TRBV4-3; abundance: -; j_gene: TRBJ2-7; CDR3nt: TGCGCCAGCAGCCAAGATCACGGGCGCAGGGTCTACTACGAGCAGTACTTC; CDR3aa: CASSQDHGRRVYYEQYF
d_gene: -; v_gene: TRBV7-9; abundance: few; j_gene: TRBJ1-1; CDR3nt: TGTGCCGGTGGTGGGGAGGATGGGTACACTGAAGCTTTCTTT; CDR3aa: CAGGGEDGYTEAFF
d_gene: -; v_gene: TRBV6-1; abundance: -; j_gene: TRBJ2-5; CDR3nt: TGTGCCAGCACCCCCAGCGGCCCCCAAGAGACCCAGTACTTC; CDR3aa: CASTPSGPQETQYF
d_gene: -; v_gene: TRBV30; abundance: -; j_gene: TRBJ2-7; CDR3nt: TGTGCCTGGAAATCGGGACGGTCCCTCTCAGGGGACGAGCAGTACTTC; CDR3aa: CAWKSGRSLSGDEQYF
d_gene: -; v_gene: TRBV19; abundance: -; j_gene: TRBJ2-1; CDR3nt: TGTGCCAGTAGTATAGTAGCCAGGGGCTACAATGAGCAGTTCTTC; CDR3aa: CASSIVARGYNEQFF
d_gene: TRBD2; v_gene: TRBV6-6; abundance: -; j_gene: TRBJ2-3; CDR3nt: TGTGCCAGCACCTCTAGCGGGGGGTTTTATACGCAGTATTTT; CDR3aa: CASTSSGGFYTQYF
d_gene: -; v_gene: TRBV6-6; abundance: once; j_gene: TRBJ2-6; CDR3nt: TGTGCCAGCAGTTACGCCGCGGGGCGTGGGGCCAACGGCCTGACTTTC; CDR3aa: CASSYAAGRGANGLTF
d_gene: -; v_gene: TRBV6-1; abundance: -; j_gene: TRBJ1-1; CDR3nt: TGTGCCAGCAGTACCTCCAGTTACGAGAACACTGAAGCTTTCTTT; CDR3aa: CASSTSSYENTEAFF
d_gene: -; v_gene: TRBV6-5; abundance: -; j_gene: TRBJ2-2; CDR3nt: TGTGCCAGCAGTTCCCGGCGCGGCACCGGGGAGCTGTTTTTT; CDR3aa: CASSSRRGTGELFF
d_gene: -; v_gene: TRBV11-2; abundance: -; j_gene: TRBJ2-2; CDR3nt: TGTGCCAGCAGCTTAGTTGTCACTAACACCGGGGAGCTGTTTTTT; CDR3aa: CASSLVVTNTGELFF
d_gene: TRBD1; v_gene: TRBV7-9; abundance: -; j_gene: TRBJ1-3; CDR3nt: TGTGCCAGCTCTGGACAGGGAACTGGAAACACCATATATTTT; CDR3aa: CASSGQGTGNTIYF
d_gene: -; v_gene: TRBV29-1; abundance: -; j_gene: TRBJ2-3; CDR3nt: TGCAGCGTTGAATTAATATGGGGGGGGGCTCCAACTAGCACAGATACGCAGTATTTT; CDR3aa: CSVELIWGGAPTSTDTQYF
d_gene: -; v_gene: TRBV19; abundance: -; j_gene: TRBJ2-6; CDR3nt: TGTGCCAGTAGTATCTTATCGCTGAGGCCGGAGGATAGCTCTGGGGCCAACGTCCTGACTTTC; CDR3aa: CASSILSLRPEDSSGANVLTF
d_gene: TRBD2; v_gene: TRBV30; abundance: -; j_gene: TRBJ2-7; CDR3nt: TGTGCCGGGGGGGGATTTACCTACGAGCAGTACTTC; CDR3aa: CAGGGFTYEQYF
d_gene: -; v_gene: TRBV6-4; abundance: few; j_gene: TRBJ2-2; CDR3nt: TGTGCCAGCAGTGACTCGAACGGGGCCGGGGAGCTGTTTTTT; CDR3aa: CASSDSNGAGELFF
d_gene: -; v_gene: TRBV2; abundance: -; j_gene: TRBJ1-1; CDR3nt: TGTGCCAGCACAGGGTTCTTGAACACTGAAGCTTTCTTT; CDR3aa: CASTGFLNTEAFF
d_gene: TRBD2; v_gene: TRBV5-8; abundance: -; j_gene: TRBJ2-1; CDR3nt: TGTGCCAGCAGCCTGAGCGGGGGGGCCTCCAATGAGCAGTTCTTC; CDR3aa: CASSLSGGASNEQFF
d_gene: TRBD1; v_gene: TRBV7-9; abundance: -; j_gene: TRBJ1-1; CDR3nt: TGTTCCAGCAGCTTAGGGCAGGGGGTTGGAGCTTTCTTT; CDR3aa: CSSSLGQGVGAFF